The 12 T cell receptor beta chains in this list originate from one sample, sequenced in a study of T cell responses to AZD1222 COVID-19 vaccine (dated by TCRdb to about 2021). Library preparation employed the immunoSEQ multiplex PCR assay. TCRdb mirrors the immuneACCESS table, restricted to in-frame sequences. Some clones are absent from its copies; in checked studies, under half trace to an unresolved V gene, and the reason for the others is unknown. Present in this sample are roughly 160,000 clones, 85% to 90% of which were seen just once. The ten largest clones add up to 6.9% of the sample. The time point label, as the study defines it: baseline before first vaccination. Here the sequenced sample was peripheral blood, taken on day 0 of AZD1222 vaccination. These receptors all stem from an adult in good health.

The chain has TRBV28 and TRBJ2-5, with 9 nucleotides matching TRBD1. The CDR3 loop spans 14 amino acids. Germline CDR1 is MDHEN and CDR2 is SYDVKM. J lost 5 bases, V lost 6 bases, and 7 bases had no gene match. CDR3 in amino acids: CASRPGTGWETQYF. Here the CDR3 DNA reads TGTGCCAGCAGACCCGGGACAGGGTGGGAGACCCAGTACTTC.

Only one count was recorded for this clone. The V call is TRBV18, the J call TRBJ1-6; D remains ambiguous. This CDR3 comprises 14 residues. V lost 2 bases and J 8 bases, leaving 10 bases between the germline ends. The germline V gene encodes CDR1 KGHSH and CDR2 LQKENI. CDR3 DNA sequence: TGTGCCAGCTCACCAGCGCCCTTTGATTCACCCCTCCACTTT. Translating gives CASSPAPFDSPLHF.

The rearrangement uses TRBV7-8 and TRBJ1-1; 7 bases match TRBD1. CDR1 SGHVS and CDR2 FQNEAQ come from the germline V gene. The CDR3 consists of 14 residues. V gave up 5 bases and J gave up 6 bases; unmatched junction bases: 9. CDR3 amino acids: CASSQDRTLAEAFF. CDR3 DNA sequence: TGTGCCAGCAGCCAGGACAGGACATTGGCTGAAGCTTTCTTT.

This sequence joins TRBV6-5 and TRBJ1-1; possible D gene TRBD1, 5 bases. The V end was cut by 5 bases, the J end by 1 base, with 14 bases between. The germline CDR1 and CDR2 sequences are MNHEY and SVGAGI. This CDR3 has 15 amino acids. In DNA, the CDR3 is TGTGCCAGCAGTAGGACCGGGGGGTCGAACACTGAAGCTTTCTTT. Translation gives CASSRTGGSNTEAFF.

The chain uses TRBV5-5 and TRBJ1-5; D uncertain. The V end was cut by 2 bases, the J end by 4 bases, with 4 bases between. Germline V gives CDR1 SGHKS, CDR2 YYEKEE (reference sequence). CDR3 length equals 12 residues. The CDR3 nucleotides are TGTGCCAGCAGCTTACAGAATCAGCCCCAGCATTTT. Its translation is CASSLQNQPQHF.

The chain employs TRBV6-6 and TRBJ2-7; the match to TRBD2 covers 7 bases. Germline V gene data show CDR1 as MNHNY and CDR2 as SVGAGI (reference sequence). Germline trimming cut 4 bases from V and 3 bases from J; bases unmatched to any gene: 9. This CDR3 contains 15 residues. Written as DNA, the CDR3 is TGTGCCAGCAGTTCTGGATCTAGCGGATACTACGAGCAGTACTTC. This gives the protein CASSSGSSGYYEQYF.

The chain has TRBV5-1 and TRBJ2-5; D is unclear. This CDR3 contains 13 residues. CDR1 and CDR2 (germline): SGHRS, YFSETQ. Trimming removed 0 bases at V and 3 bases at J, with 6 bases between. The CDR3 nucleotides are TGCGCCAGCAGCTTGGAACAAGAAGAGACCCAGTACTTC. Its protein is CASSLEQEETQYF.

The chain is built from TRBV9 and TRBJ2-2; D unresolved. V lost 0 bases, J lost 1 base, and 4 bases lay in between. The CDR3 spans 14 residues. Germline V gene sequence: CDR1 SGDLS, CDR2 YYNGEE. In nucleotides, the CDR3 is TGTGCCAGCAGCGTAGCAGGGAACACCGGGGAGCTGTTTTTT. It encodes CASSVAGNTGELFF.

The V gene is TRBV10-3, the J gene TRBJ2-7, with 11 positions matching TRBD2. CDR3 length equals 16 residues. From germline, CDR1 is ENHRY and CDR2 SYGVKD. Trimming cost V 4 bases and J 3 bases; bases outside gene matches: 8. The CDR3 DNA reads TGTGCCATCAGTGGGCTAGCGGGGGGATCTGTCTACGAGCAGTACTTC. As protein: CAISGLAGGSVYEQYF.

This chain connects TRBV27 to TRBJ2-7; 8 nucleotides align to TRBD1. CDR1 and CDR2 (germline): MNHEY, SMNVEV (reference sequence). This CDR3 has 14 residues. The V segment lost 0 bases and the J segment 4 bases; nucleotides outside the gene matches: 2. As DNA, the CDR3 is TGTGCCAGCAGTTTATCATACAGGGGGTACGAGCAGTACGTC. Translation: CASSLSYRGYEQYV.

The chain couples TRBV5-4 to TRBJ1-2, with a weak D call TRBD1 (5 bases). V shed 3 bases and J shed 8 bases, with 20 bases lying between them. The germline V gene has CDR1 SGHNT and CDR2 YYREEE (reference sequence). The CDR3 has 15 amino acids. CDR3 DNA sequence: TGTGCCAGCAGCTCATCCCAGGGCCCCTTTAGAGGCTACACCTTC. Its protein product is CASSSSQGPFRGYTF.

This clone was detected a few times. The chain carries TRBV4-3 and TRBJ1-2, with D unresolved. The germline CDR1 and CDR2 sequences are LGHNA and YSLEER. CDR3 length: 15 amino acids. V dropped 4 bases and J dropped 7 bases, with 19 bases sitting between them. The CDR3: CASSPSSPGYVGYTF. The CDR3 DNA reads TGCGCCAGCAGCCCGTCGTCTCCCGGGTATGTTGGCTACACCTTC.